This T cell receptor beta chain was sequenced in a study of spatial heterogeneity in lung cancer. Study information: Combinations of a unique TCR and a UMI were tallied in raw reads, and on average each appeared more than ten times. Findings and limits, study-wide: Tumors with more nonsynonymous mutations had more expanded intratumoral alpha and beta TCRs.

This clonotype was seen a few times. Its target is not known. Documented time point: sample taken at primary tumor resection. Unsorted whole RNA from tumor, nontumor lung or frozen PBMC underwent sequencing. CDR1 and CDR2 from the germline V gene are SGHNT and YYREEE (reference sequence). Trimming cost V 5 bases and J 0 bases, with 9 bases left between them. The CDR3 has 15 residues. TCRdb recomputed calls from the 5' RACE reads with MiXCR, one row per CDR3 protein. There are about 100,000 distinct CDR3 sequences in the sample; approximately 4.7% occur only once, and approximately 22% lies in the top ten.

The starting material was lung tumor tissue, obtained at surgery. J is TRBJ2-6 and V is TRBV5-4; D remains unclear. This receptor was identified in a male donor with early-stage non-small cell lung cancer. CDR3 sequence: CASSERRSGANVLTF. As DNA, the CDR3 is TGTGCCAGCAGTGAACGGCGCTCTGGGGCCAACGTCCTGACTTTC.